This T cell receptor beta chain was captured in a study of blood T cell repertoires in COVID-19. Study-level background: Samples representing acute and convalescent COVID-19 were sourced from the United States, Italy and Spain. PBMCs, B-cell-depleted T cells, or T cells were the source of the cDNA or gDNA that made up the material.

Germline V gives CDR1 SGHTA, CDR2 FQGTGA. The CDR3 is 12 residues long. With 5 bases removed from V and 7 bases from J, the gap between germline ends came to 9 bases. Original processing notes: The authors estimated nucleated cell counts from reference gene primer amplification. Clones were sequenced by immunoSEQ multiplex PCR, and TCRdb holds only the in-frame ones, with some missing. The V and J calls and the clone size are those of that table, but D and trimming were determined from the DNA. The sample consists of 210,000 or so clones, around 89% of them appearing once. The sample consisted of peripheral blood. The TCR sequence derives from a woman between 35 and 50 years old with acute or convalescent COVID-19. The chain is built from TRBV7-3 and TRBJ2-1; a weak D match, TRBD1 (6 bases). In nucleotides, the CDR3 is TGTGCCAGCAGCGTACAGGGAAATGAGCAGTTCTTC. This encodes CASSVQGNEQFF.